The 25 T cell receptor beta chains below were found in one sample sequenced in a study of blood T cell repertoires in COVID-19. TCRdb keeps only in-frame clones here, not all; method: immunoSEQ multiplex PCR. The table records approximately 230,000 clones, 88% of them present only once. The sequenced sample was PBMCs or T cells enriched from blood (not recorded which). Receptors originate from a woman aged 45 to 65 with acute COVID-19.

The CDR3 DNA sequence: TGTGCCAGCAGTTTGGCTAGCGGATCCCAAGAGACCCAGTACTTC. It yields the protein CASSLASGSQETQYF. The V call is TRBV27, the J call TRBJ2-5; 7 positions match TRBD2. Losses at the gene ends were 3 bases for V and 1 base for J; bases not matched to a gene: 5. The germline CDR1 and CDR2 sequences are MNHEY and SMNVEV (reference sequence). The length of the CDR3 is 15 residues.

In this sample, this clone turned up once. V usage is TRBV7-6 and J usage is TRBJ1-1; D unclear. V lost 6 bases to trimming and J lost 4 bases, with 15 bases between them. Germline CDR1 SGHVS, CDR2 FNYEAQ. CDR3 length: 14 amino acids. CDR3 sequence: CASSPGGFSTEAFF. The CDR3 DNA follows: TGTGCCAGCAGTCCAGGTGGTTTTAGCACTGAAGCTTTCTTT.

This clone was counted a single time. The same CDR3 arises from other DNA sequences in this sample as well. The genes are TRBV7-9 and TRBJ1-5; a possible D gene is TRBD1 (5 bases). V was trimmed by 4 bases and J by 5 bases, leaving 9 bases between them. The length of the CDR3 is 13 residues. Per the germline V gene, CDR1 is SEHNR and CDR2 is FQNEAQ (reference sequence). CDR3 bases: TGTGCCAGCAGCTCCCAAGGGGATCAGCCCCAGCATTTT. This codes for CASSSQGDQPQHF.

J is TRBJ1-1 and V is TRBV11-3; D ambiguous. The germline V gene encodes CDR1 SGHNT and CDR2 YENEEA. V dropped 4 bases and J dropped 3 bases, with 6 bases sitting between them. This CDR3 is built from 12 residues. The CDR3 sequence is CASSSSDTEAFF. In DNA form, the CDR3 reads TGTGCCAGCAGCTCCTCCGACACTGAAGCTTTCTTT.

The chain combines TRBV28 with TRBJ2-1, with 8 bases aligning to TRBD2. The CDR3 sequence is 15 residues long. The germline V gene encodes CDR1 MDHEN and CDR2 SYDVKM. J lost 4 bases, V lost 7 bases, and 9 bases had no gene match. In DNA, the CDR3 is TGTGCCAGCATCCCCACTAGCGGATATTACAATGAGCAGTTCTTC. Translated, it gives CASIPTSGYYNEQFF.

The V and J genes are TRBV19 and TRBJ1-3; D remains ambiguous. CDR1 and CDR2 (germline): LNHDA, SQIVND (reference sequence). V was trimmed by 7 bases and J by 1 base, leaving 11 bases between them. The CDR3 consists of 14 residues. This chain's CDR3 is CASKEKLSGNTIYF. For the CDR3, the DNA is TGTGCCAGTAAGGAGAAACTTTCTGGAAACACCATATATTTT. Full variable domain (rest looked up from reference TRBV19 and TRBJ1-3): DGGITQSPKYLFRKEGQNVTLSCEQNLNHDAMYWYRQDPGQGLRLIYYSQIVNDFQKGDIAEGYSVSREKKESFPLTVTSAQKNPTAFYLCASKEKLSGNTIYFGEGSWLTVV.

The chain joins TRBV27 to TRBJ2-1, with 9 bases identical to TRBD2. Trimming at V came to 3 bases and at J to 6 bases, leaving 6 bases not matched to a gene. Germline values: CDR1 MNHEY, CDR2 SMNVEV (reference sequence). The CDR3 spans 15 residues. The CDR3 nucleotides read TGTGCCAGCAGTTTGGGTAGCGGGGGTGCCAATGAGCAGTTCTTC. Protein sequence: CASSLGSGGANEQFF.

The rearrangement uses TRBV18 and TRBJ2-1; D is possibly TRBD1 (6 bases). The CDR3 runs to 13 residues. Germline CDR1 reads KGHSH; CDR2 reads LQKENI. V was clipped by 3 bases and J by 10 bases, with 13 bases between them. The CDR3 sequence is CASSPRKGEEQFF. The CDR3 nucleotides are TGTGCCAGCTCACCCCGTAAGGGGGAAGAGCAGTTCTTC.

The V and J genes are TRBV18 and TRBJ1-6, with no clear D. The ends were cut back, 3 bases at V and 5 bases at J, with 11 bases in the middle. CDR3 length: 15 amino acids. CDR1 and CDR2 (germline): KGHSH, LQKENI. The chain's CDR3 is CASSPDIAHNSPLHF. CDR3 DNA sequence: TGTGCCAGCTCACCCGACATCGCCCATAATTCACCCCTCCACTTT.

The V and J genes are TRBV7-3 and TRBJ2-6; TRBD1 matches 8 bases. Germline-derived CDR1 and CDR2 are SGHTA and FQGTGA. The CDR3 is 18 residues long. Trimming cost V 0 bases and J 4 bases; bases outside gene matches: 8. The CDR3 protein is CASSLTGPGGSGANVLTF. Here the CDR3 DNA reads TGTGCCAGCAGCTTAACGGGCCCAGGGGGCTCCGGGGCCAACGTCCTGACTTTC.

This chain joins TRBV19 and TRBJ1-6; 7 positions agree with TRBD1. The junction had 5 bases not matched to a gene; V was cut back by 9 bases and J by 3 bases. The CDR3 is 14 amino acids. The germline gives CDR1 LNHDA, CDR2 SQIVND (reference sequence). The CDR3: CARGTAGYNSPLHF. DNA of the CDR3: TGTGCCAGGGGGACAGCCGGCTATAATTCACCCCTCCACTTT.

V is TRBV2 and J is TRBJ2-3, with D tentatively TRBD1 (6 bases). The CDR3 spans 15 residues. Germline-derived CDR1 and CDR2 are SNHLY and FYNNEI. V was clipped by 10 bases and J by 4 bases, with 21 bases between them. Here the CDR3 reads CANDEQGVRADTQYF. Here the CDR3 DNA reads TGTGCCAATGACGAACAGGGAGTTCGAGCAGATACGCAGTATTTT.

This rearrangement joins TRBV11-2 to TRBJ2-5; 12 bases match TRBD2. The CDR3 has 15 amino acids. Losses at the gene ends were 5 bases for V and 2 bases for J; bases not matched to a gene: 3. Germline CDR1 SGHAT, CDR2 FQNNGV. The chain's CDR3 is CASSHGLAGQETQYF. CDR3 in DNA: TGTGCCAGCAGCCACGGACTAGCGGGGCAAGAGACCCAGTACTTC.

With respect to this clone: Other DNA sequences in the same sample also yield this CDR3. This chain joins TRBV28 and TRBJ1-1, with 9 bases lining up with TRBD1. V was pared by 0 bases and J by 1 base, with 3 bases of the junction left unmatched. Looked up from germline, CDR1 is MDHEN and CDR2 is SYDVKM. The CDR3 is made up of 16 amino acids. The CDR3 DNA follows: TGTGCCAGCAGTTTATGGACAGGGGGGCAGAACACTGAAGCTTTCTTT. Translating it yields CASSLWTGGQNTEAFF.

The chain combines TRBV28 with TRBJ1-5; D not resolved. The germline V gene has CDR1 MDHEN and CDR2 SYDVKM. This CDR3 has 14 residues. With 1 base removed from V and 4 bases from J, the gap between germline ends came to 8 bases. In DNA, the CDR3 is TGTGCCAGCAGTTTATTCGCGGGGAATCAGCCCCAGCATTTT. It encodes CASSLFAGNQPQHF.

This chain links TRBV24-1 with TRBJ1-5, with 8 nucleotides matching TRBD1. This CDR3 is built from 16 residues. Trimming took 0 bases from V and 5 from J; bases not matched to a gene: 5. Germline values: CDR1 KGHDR, CDR2 SFDVKD. The chain's CDR3 is CATSDLHGTGHQPQHF. CDR3 nucleotides: TGTGCCACCAGTGATTTGCACGGGACAGGTCATCAGCCCCAGCATTTT.

The chain is built from TRBV6-5 and TRBJ1-5; 7 nucleotides align to TRBD1. The CDR3 runs to 14 residues. Germline V gene data show CDR1 as MNHEY and CDR2 as SVGAGI. Trimming took 6 bases from V and 4 from J; bases not matched to a gene: 6. CDR3: CASRPDRTNQPQHF. CDR3 bases: TGTGCCAGCAGACCGGACAGGACAAATCAGCCCCAGCATTTT.

V gene TRBV18 combines with J gene TRBJ1-1; the match to TRBD1 covers 7 bases. The CDR3 contains 13 residues. CDR1 KGHSH and CDR2 LQKENI come from the germline V gene. V trimming: 2 bases; J trimming: 7 bases; junction bases outside the gene matches: 4. As DNA, the CDR3 is TGTGCCAGCTCACCAACCGGGACAGTTGAAGCTTTCTTT. It is translated as CASSPTGTVEAFF.

The genes are TRBV4-3 and TRBJ1-4; possibly TRBD1 for D (6 bases). This CDR3 has 18 residues. V lost 1 base and J 0 bases, leaving 15 bases between the germline ends. Germline assignment: CDR1 LGHNA and CDR2 YSLEER. CDR3 residues: CASSQGDGQSSTNEKLFF. Here the CDR3 DNA reads TGCGCCAGCAGCCAAGGGGACGGACAGTCTTCAACTAATGAAAAACTGTTTTTT.

The chain links TRBV7-8 to TRBJ1-1; no firm D call. Trimming removed 2 bases at V and 0 bases at J, with 13 bases between. The CDR3 totals 16 residues. CDR1 SGHVS and CDR2 FQNEAQ come from the germline V gene. CDR3 loop: CASSLRPPIMNTEAFF. The CDR3 DNA reads as TGTGCCAGCAGCTTACGTCCACCTATTATGAACACTGAAGCTTTCTTT.

The genes are TRBV7-3 and TRBJ1-1; the D is unclear. The germline V gene encodes CDR1 SGHTA and CDR2 FQGTGA. The V and J ends lost 2 bases and 5 bases respectively, with 12 bases between them. The CDR3 consists of 14 residues. The CDR3 here is CASSLVPGGTEAFF. The CDR3 nucleotides read TGTGCCAGCAGCTTAGTTCCGGGTGGAACTGAAGCTTTCTTT.

V usage is TRBV24-1 and J usage is TRBJ1-2; D gene unclear. The CDR3 spans 14 residues. CDR1 is KGHDR and CDR2 is SFDVKD in the germline V gene. Deletions cut 3 bases from V and 2 bases from J, with 9 bases between. Here the CDR3 reads CATSDPLENYGYTF. The CDR3 bases are TGTGCCACCAGTGATCCGCTGGAGAACTATGGCTACACCTTC.

This clone has just one count. The rearrangement links TRBV24-1 to TRBJ2-5, with D possibly being TRBD1 (5 bases). Germline-derived CDR1 and CDR2 are KGHDR and SFDVKD. V lost 0 bases and J 5 bases, leaving 15 bases between the germline ends. The CDR3 spans 16 residues. The CDR3: CATSDLNFQGWETQYF. Written as DNA, the CDR3 is TGTGCCACCAGTGATTTGAACTTCCAGGGATGGGAGACCCAGTACTTC.

The J gene is TRBJ1-2, the V gene TRBV7-9; D unresolved. The CDR3 extends over 12 amino acids. Germline V gene data show CDR1 as SEHNR and CDR2 as FQNEAQ (reference sequence). With 0 bases removed from V and 4 bases from J, the gap between germline ends came to 3 bases. The CDR3 DNA follows: TGTGCCAGCAGCTTAGCCGGCTATGGCTACACCTTC. Protein product: CASSLAGYGYTF.

This clone showed up just once. V and J are TRBV28 and TRBJ2-1; maybe TRBD1 (5 bases). Trimming removed 5 bases from V and 6 bases from J, with 17 bases in between. Germline V CDR1 and CDR2: MDHEN, SYDVKM. The CDR3 totals 15 residues. CDR3 bases: TGTGCCAGCAGTCCTAGGGGTTATGGGATCAATGAGCAGTTCTTC. Its protein product is CASSPRGYGINEQFF.